These T cell receptor beta chains were read from a single sample in a study of shared T cell receptors in the human thymus. Sequencing was performed with immunoSEQ multiplex PCR; in TCRdb, only in-frame clones are kept and a portion is missing. This table has hundreds of thousands of clones, 80% to 90% appearing once. Another study also made use of these data, one on human thymus T cells.

Sequencing was done on a sample of thymocytes. These TCRs come from a boy in the first two years of life with a congenital heart defect. CDR3s include the opening cysteine and the closing phenylalanine or tryptophan. The order of the fields is clone size, D gene, CDR3 length, J gene, V gene, CDR3 protein, CDR3 DNA. D genes are given only for firm matches. Not every row has a clone size; where given, it reads once, few, many or a size class.

clone_size: NA
d_call: NA
cdr3_length: 18
j_call: TRBJ2-1
v_call: TRBV11-2
cdr3_aa: CASSLSRAGSNPYNEQFF
cdr3_nt: TGTGCCAGCAGCCTTAGTCGGGCGGGTTCCAATCCCTACAATGAGCAGTTCTTC

clone_size: NA
d_call: NA
cdr3_length: 14
j_call: TRBJ2-7
v_call: TRBV6-5
cdr3_aa: CASSYSPGAHEQYF
cdr3_nt: TGTGCCAGCAGTTACTCCCCGGGAGCCCACGAGCAGTACTTC

clone_size: NA
d_call: NA
cdr3_length: 17
j_call: TRBJ1-2
v_call: TRBV4-3
cdr3_aa: CASSQDRRRVSNYGYTF
cdr3_nt: TGCGCCAGCAGCCAAGATCGTCGCAGGGTATCTAACTATGGCTACACCTTC

clone_size: NA
d_call: TRBD1
cdr3_length: 20
j_call: TRBJ1-3
v_call: TRBV7-8
cdr3_aa: CASSPSSRVGQGAYGNTIYF
cdr3_nt: TGTGCCAGCAGCCCGAGCTCCCGTGTGGGACAGGGGGCGTACGGAAACACCATATATTTT

clone_size: NA
d_call: NA
cdr3_length: 17
j_call: TRBJ2-6
v_call: TRBV4-1
cdr3_aa: CASSQDNVPSGASVLTF
cdr3_nt: TGCGCCAGCAGCCAAGATAACGTACCCTCTGGGGCCAGCGTCCTGACTTTC

clone_size: NA
d_call: NA
cdr3_length: 12
j_call: TRBJ1-2
v_call: TRBV6-5
cdr3_aa: CASSYRGYGYTF
cdr3_nt: TGTGCCAGCAGTTATAGGGGATATGGCTACACCTTC

clone_size: once
d_call: TRBD2
cdr3_length: 16
j_call: TRBJ2-3
v_call: TRBV7-8
cdr3_aa: CASSCPSGGATDTQYF
cdr3_nt: TGTGCCAGCAGCTGTCCCAGCGGGGGGGCCACAGATACGCAGTATTTT

clone_size: NA
d_call: TRBD1
cdr3_length: 15
j_call: TRBJ1-2
v_call: TRBV15
cdr3_aa: CATSRGDRARYGYTF
cdr3_nt: TGTGCCACCAGCAGAGGGGACAGGGCCAGATATGGCTACACCTTC

clone_size: NA
d_call: NA
cdr3_length: 16
j_call: TRBJ1-5
v_call: TRBV28
cdr3_aa: CASSRERTGSNQPQHF
cdr3_nt: TGTGCCAGCAGCCGTGAACGTACAGGGAGCAATCAGCCCCAGCATTTT

clone_size: NA
d_call: NA
cdr3_length: 15
j_call: TRBJ1-5
v_call: TRBV6-1
cdr3_aa: CATTPKGRSNQPQHF
cdr3_nt: TGTGCCACAACACCGAAGGGGCGGAGCAATCAGCCCCAGCATTTT

clone_size: NA
d_call: NA
cdr3_length: 13
j_call: TRBJ1-5
v_call: TRBV28
cdr3_aa: CASTVNSNQPQHF
cdr3_nt: TGTGCCAGCACGGTGAATAGCAATCAGCCCCAGCATTTT

clone_size: NA
d_call: TRBD1
cdr3_length: 15
j_call: TRBJ1-6
v_call: TRBV4-1
cdr3_aa: CASSHTRDSHSPLHF
cdr3_nt: TGCGCCAGCAGCCATACCCGGGACAGCCATTCACCCCTCCACTTT

clone_size: NA
d_call: NA
cdr3_length: 12
j_call: TRBJ2-5
v_call: TRBV5-4
cdr3_aa: CASSSPQETQYF
cdr3_nt: TGTGCCAGCAGCTCACCTCAGGAGACCCAGTACTTC

clone_size: NA
d_call: NA
cdr3_length: 11
j_call: TRBJ2-1
v_call: TRBV11-2
cdr3_aa: CASSRDNEQFF
cdr3_nt: TGTGCCAGCAGCCGAGACAATGAGCAGTTCTTC

clone_size: NA
d_call: NA
cdr3_length: 16
j_call: TRBJ1-3
v_call: TRBV30
cdr3_aa: CAWSVRAGESGNTIYF
cdr3_nt: TGTGCCTGGAGTGTACGTGCAGGGGAATCCGGAAACACCATATATTTT

clone_size: NA
d_call: TRBD1
cdr3_length: 17
j_call: TRBJ2-5
v_call: TRBV25-1
cdr3_aa: CASSDGGTGGEKETQYF
cdr3_nt: TGTGCCAGCAGTGATGGGGGGACAGGGGGCGAAAAAGAGACCCAGTACTTC

clone_size: once
d_call: TRBD1
cdr3_length: 19
j_call: TRBJ1-1
v_call: TRBV30
cdr3_aa: CAWSPTGTGVFWVNTEAFF
cdr3_nt: TGTGCCTGGAGCCCTACCGGGACAGGGGTTTTTTGGGTGAACACTGAAGCTTTCTTT

clone_size: once
d_call: NA
cdr3_length: 17
j_call: TRBJ2-1
v_call: TRBV4-2
cdr3_aa: CASSQEVTRALYNEQFF
cdr3_nt: TGTGCCAGCAGCCAAGAGGTGACTAGAGCCCTTTACAATGAGCAGTTCTTC

clone_size: NA
d_call: NA
cdr3_length: 11
j_call: TRBJ1-2
v_call: TRBV20-1
cdr3_aa: CSATQDYGYTF
cdr3_nt: TGCAGTGCTACACAAGACTATGGCTACACCTTC

clone_size: NA
d_call: TRBD2
cdr3_length: 18
j_call: TRBJ2-1
v_call: TRBV19
cdr3_aa: CASNTIAGGPGENNEQFF
cdr3_nt: TGTGCCAGTAATACCATAGCGGGAGGTCCCGGGGAGAACAATGAGCAGTTCTTC

clone_size: NA
d_call: TRBD1
cdr3_length: 16
j_call: TRBJ1-5
v_call: TRBV15
cdr3_aa: CATNRTGNSCNQPQHF
cdr3_nt: TGTGCCACCAACCGGACAGGCAATTCCTGCAATCAGCCCCAGCATTTT

clone_size: NA
d_call: NA
cdr3_length: 11
j_call: TRBJ2-1
v_call: TRBV13
cdr3_aa: CASSPYNEQFF
cdr3_nt: TGTGCCAGCAGCCCGTACAATGAGCAGTTCTTC

clone_size: NA
d_call: TRBD2
cdr3_length: 19
j_call: TRBJ2-7
v_call: TRBV23-1
cdr3_aa: CASSQWFGGSSQKTYEQYF
cdr3_nt: TGCGCCAGCAGTCAATGGTTTGGCGGGAGTAGCCAAAAAACCTACGAGCAGTACTTC

clone_size: once
d_call: NA
cdr3_length: 17
j_call: TRBJ2-1
v_call: TRBV19
cdr3_aa: CASSTQSDWSSYNEQFF
cdr3_nt: TGTGCCAGTAGTACCCAAAGCGACTGGAGCTCCTACAATGAGCAGTTCTTC

clone_size: NA
d_call: NA
cdr3_length: 15
j_call: TRBJ2-5
v_call: TRBV14
cdr3_aa: CASSHAQQGQETQYF
cdr3_nt: TGTGCCAGCAGCCACGCTCAACAGGGACAAGAGACCCAGTACTTC

clone_size: NA
d_call: TRBD2
cdr3_length: 16
j_call: TRBJ2-1
v_call: TRBV7-6
cdr3_aa: CASSLSHLTSANEQFF
cdr3_nt: TGTGCCAGCAGCTTATCCCACCTGACTAGCGCCAATGAGCAGTTCTTC

clone_size: NA
d_call: TRBD1
cdr3_length: 14
j_call: TRBJ1-2
v_call: TRBV30
cdr3_aa: CAWSVGAGGGGYTF
cdr3_nt: TGTGCCTGGAGTGTTGGAGCAGGGGGTGGGGGCTACACCTTC

clone_size: NA
d_call: NA
cdr3_length: 14
j_call: TRBJ1-1
v_call: TRBV14
cdr3_aa: CASGHDIEGTEAFF
cdr3_nt: TGTGCCAGCGGTCACGATATCGAGGGAACTGAAGCTTTCTTT

clone_size: NA
d_call: NA
cdr3_length: 12
j_call: TRBJ1-5
v_call: TRBV30
cdr3_aa: CAWRTSGQPQHF
cdr3_nt: TGTGCCTGGAGAACATCCGGGCAGCCCCAGCATTTT

clone_size: once
d_call: TRBD1
cdr3_length: 16
j_call: TRBJ2-7
v_call: TRBV6-5
cdr3_aa: CASSYHGGQGHYEQYF
cdr3_nt: TGTGCCAGCAGTTACCACGGGGGACAGGGCCACTACGAGCAGTACTTC

clone_size: NA
d_call: NA
cdr3_length: 12
j_call: TRBJ2-5
v_call: TRBV7-2
cdr3_aa: CASSLARETQYF
cdr3_nt: TGTGCCAGCAGCTTAGCGCGCGAGACCCAGTACTTC

clone_size: NA
d_call: TRBD1
cdr3_length: 15
j_call: TRBJ2-7
v_call: TRBV4-3
cdr3_aa: CASSYDTGVSSEQYF
cdr3_nt: TGCGCCAGCAGTTACGATACAGGGGTAAGTTCCGAGCAGTACTTC

clone_size: NA
d_call: NA
cdr3_length: 16
j_call: TRBJ2-5
v_call: TRBV27
cdr3_aa: CASRVTRGAKQETQYF
cdr3_nt: TGTGCCAGCAGGGTTACACGTGGGGCCAAACAAGAGACCCAGTACTTC

clone_size: NA
d_call: NA
cdr3_length: 13
j_call: TRBJ1-1
v_call: TRBV29-1
cdr3_aa: CSVELSLNTEAFF
cdr3_nt: TGCAGCGTTGAGCTCAGTTTGAACACTGAAGCTTTCTTT

clone_size: once
d_call: TRBD1
cdr3_length: 13
j_call: TRBJ1-2
v_call: TRBV6-5
cdr3_aa: CASRLGQGYGYTF
cdr3_nt: TGTGCCAGCAGGCTGGGACAGGGCTATGGCTACACCTTC

clone_size: NA
d_call: TRBD2
cdr3_length: 14
j_call: TRBJ2-7
v_call: TRBV6-6
cdr3_aa: CASRLAGLSDEQYF
cdr3_nt: TGTGCCAGCCGCTTAGCGGGGCTATCCGACGAGCAGTACTTC

clone_size: NA
d_call: NA
cdr3_length: 14
j_call: TRBJ2-5
v_call: TRBV7-2
cdr3_aa: CASSVHSNQETQYF
cdr3_nt: TGTGCCAGCAGCGTACATAGCAATCAAGAGACCCAGTACTTC